This passage covers 18 T cell receptor beta chains from one sample sequenced in a study of blood T cell repertoires in COVID-19. TCRdb's table, derived via immunoSEQ multiplex PCR, lists solely in-frame clones and lacks some. The sample yields roughly 280,000 clones, approximately 86% seen once. The sample taken for sequencing was peripheral blood. These TCRs come from a man aged 25-40 years with active or convalescent COVID-19.

A note on this clone: The same CDR3 arises from other DNA sequences in this sample as well. The chain combines TRBV7-2 with TRBJ2-3; no clear D gene. The V end lost 5 bases, the J end lost 2 bases, and 5 bases lay between the germline ends. This CDR3 is built from 12 residues. Germline CDR1 and CDR2: SGHTA and FQGNSA. The CDR3 here is CASSPSTDTQYF. The CDR3 DNA is TGTGCCAGCAGCCCGTCCACAGATACGCAGTATTTT.

The chain joins TRBV25-1 to TRBJ1-3; the D gene is possibly TRBD1 (6 bases). Between the trimmed V and J ends, which lost 5 bases and 7 bases, there was a span of 15 bases. Germline CDR1 is MGHDK and CDR2 is SYGVNS. This CDR3 spans 14 amino acids. The CDR3 sequence is CASSLSGGFNTIYF. CDR3 DNA: TGTGCCAGCAGTCTCTCGGGGGGCTTTAACACCATATATTTT. The complete variable domain, with remaining parts taken from reference TRBV25-1 and TRBJ1-3, reads EADIYQTPRYLVIGTGKKITLECSQTMGHDKMYWYQQDPGMELHLIHYSYGVNSTEKGDLSSESTVSRIRTEHFPLTLESARPSHTSQYLCASSLSGGFNTIYFGEGSWLTVV.

The chain recombines TRBV4-2 with TRBJ1-2; 12 bases map to TRBD1. CDR1 is LGHNA and CDR2 is YNFKEQ in the germline V gene. The CDR3 contains 18 residues. V dropped 0 bases and J dropped 6; count of bases not matched to a gene: 11. This chain's CDR3 is CASSQEYRDRGRGDGYTF. In DNA, the CDR3 is TGTGCCAGCAGCCAAGAGTATAGGGACAGGGGGCGAGGAGATGGCTACACCTTC.

The chain links TRBV21-1 to TRBJ2-3; TRBD2 is the table's D call and was not checked against the DNA. TRBV21-1 is listed as a pseudogene. The CDR3 is made up of 16 amino acids. CDR3 region: CASSHMTSGDTDTQYF. CDR3 DNA sequence: TGTGCCAGCAGCCACATGACTAGCGGGGACACAGATACGCAGTATTTT.

The rearrangement uses TRBV11-2 and TRBJ2-7; 15 bases agree with TRBD2. The CDR3 is made up of 16 amino acids. Germline CDR1 reads SGHAT; CDR2 reads FQNNGV. The V and J ends lost 5 bases and 2 bases, in that order; junction bases with no gene match: 4. The CDR3 protein is CASSLGLAGGTYEQYF. The CDR3 bases are TGTGCCAGCAGCCTCGGACTAGCGGGGGGGACCTACGAGCAGTACTTC.

The V and J genes are TRBV3-1 (or the pseudogene TRBV3-2) and TRBJ2-3, with TRBD2 identical over 13 bases. This CDR3 region has 15 residues. Germline CDR1 is LGHDT and CDR2 is YNNKEL (reference sequence). V gave up 3 bases and J gave up 6 bases; unmatched junction bases: 3. CDR3 DNA: TGTGCCAGCAGCCACGGACTAGCGGGGGCCGATACGCAGTATTTT. It translates to CASSHGLAGADTQYF.

The chain couples TRBV19 to TRBJ2-2, with TRBD1 as a possible D gene (5 bases). The CDR3 extends over 14 amino acids. V lost 6 bases to trimming and J lost 4 bases, with 12 bases between them. From germline, CDR1 is LNHDA and CDR2 SQIVND (reference sequence). For the CDR3, the DNA is TGTGCCAGTAGACGACAGTGGGGCACCGGGGAGCTGTTTTTT. It specifies CASRRQWGTGELFF.

V and J are TRBV12-3 or TRBV12-4 and TRBJ1-5; D is perhaps TRBD1 (5 bases). V was cut by 7 bases and J by 3 bases, with 7 bases left in between. This CDR3 is 12 amino acids long. The CDR3 sequence is CASMTDNQPQHF. In DNA form, the CDR3 reads TGTGCCAGCATGACAGACAATCAGCCCCAGCATTTT.

The V and J genes are TRBV9 and TRBJ2-1; 7 bases are shared with TRBD2. The J segment lost 4 bases and the V segment lost 3 bases, leaving 10 bases of the junction unmatched. The germline CDR1 and CDR2 sequences are SGDLS and YYNGEE. The CDR3 length is 16 residues. CDR3 DNA: TGTGCCAGCAGCGGAGGTTTGGGGGGGACTTACAATGAGCAGTTCTTC. Its protein is CASSGGLGGTYNEQFF.

V gene TRBV4-1 combines with J gene TRBJ2-1; 7 bases fit TRBD1. The CDR3 is made up of 16 amino acids. Germline V gene lookup returns CDR1 MGHRA and CDR2 YSYEKL. J lost 0 bases, V lost 1 base, and 3 bases had no gene match. CDR3 nucleotides: TGCGCCAGCAGCCAAGCCGGGACAGCCTCCTACAATGAGCAGTTCTTC. Translated, it gives CASSQAGTASYNEQFF.

This rearrangement joins TRBV30 to TRBJ1-2; TRBD1 matches 10 bases. The CDR3 has 13 residues. The germline gives CDR1 GTSNPN, CDR2 SVGIG (reference sequence). The V and J ends lost 7 bases and 8 bases, in that order; junction bases with no gene match: 10. CDR3 sequence reads: CAYKTGGGSGYTF. Written as DNA, the CDR3 is TGTGCCTATAAGACAGGGGGCGGGTCCGGCTACACCTTC.

The chain carries TRBV27 and TRBJ1-1; 8 bases are shared with TRBD1. This CDR3 comprises 18 residues. The germline CDR1 and CDR2 sequences are MNHEY and SMNVEV (reference sequence). V lost 1 base and J lost 0; bases outside the gene matches: 10. CDR3 bases: TGTGCCAGCAGTTTATTCTTGACAGGGGCCCTTATGAACACTGAAGCTTTCTTT. This translates into CASSLFLTGALMNTEAFF.

The chain uses TRBV2 and TRBJ2-1; D is undetermined. Between the trimmed V and J ends, which lost 4 bases and 4 bases, there was a span of 2 bases. From germline, CDR1 is SNHLY and CDR2 FYNNEI. The CDR3 has 11 amino acids. The CDR3 bases are TGTGCCAGCAGTGCGTACAATGAGCAGTTCTTC. Translation: CASSAYNEQFF.

This clone turned up a few times. This sequence joins TRBV7-3 and TRBJ2-1; 9 bases are shared with TRBD2. Germline lookup yields CDR1 SGHTA and CDR2 FQGTGA. The ends lost 5 bases at V and 6 bases at J; junction bases unmatched: 8. The CDR3 is 15 residues long. The DNA of the CDR3 is TGTGCCAGCAGCCCACCTGGCGGGGGGGCCAATGAGCAGTTCTTC. This encodes CASSPPGGGANEQFF.

The V call is TRBV11-3, the J call TRBJ2-3, with a tentative D call TRBD2 (7 bases). This CDR3 has 14 amino acids. Trimming cost V 3 bases and J 4 bases, with 11 bases left between them. Germline CDR1 reads SGHNT; CDR2 reads YENEEA. The CDR3 sequence is CASSFRGAPDTQYF. The CDR3 DNA reads TGTGCCAGCAGCTTTCGGGGGGCCCCAGATACGCAGTATTTT.

The V and J genes are TRBV12-3 or TRBV12-4 and TRBJ1-4, with 9 bases lining up with TRBD1. The CDR3 is made up of 11 amino acids. V shed 6 bases and J 17 bases; nucleotides not matched to a gene: 7. CDR3 protein: CASSTTGGTFF. The CDR3, as DNA: TGTGCCAGCAGCACTACAGGGGGCACCTTTTTT.

V is TRBV2 and J is TRBJ2-7; no definite D call. Per germline, CDR1 SNHLY and CDR2 FYNNEI. Trimming took off 6 bases at V and 0 bases at J, with 6 bases between the two ends. The CDR3 contains 12 residues. The CDR3 loop is CASRQSSYEQYF. In nucleotides, the CDR3 is TGTGCCAGCAGACAGAGCTCCTACGAGCAGTACTTC.

The rearrangement links TRBV4-1 to TRBJ2-1; a weak D match, TRBD2 (5 bases). Trimming pared 3 bases from V and 10 bases from J, leaving 16 bases between. Germline V gene lookup returns CDR1 MGHRA and CDR2 YSYEKL. The CDR3 loop spans 14 amino acids. The CDR3 DNA sequence: TGCGCCAGCAGCCACCCCCCTTCCGGAGGCGAGCAGTTCTTC. It yields the protein CASSHPPSGGEQFF.